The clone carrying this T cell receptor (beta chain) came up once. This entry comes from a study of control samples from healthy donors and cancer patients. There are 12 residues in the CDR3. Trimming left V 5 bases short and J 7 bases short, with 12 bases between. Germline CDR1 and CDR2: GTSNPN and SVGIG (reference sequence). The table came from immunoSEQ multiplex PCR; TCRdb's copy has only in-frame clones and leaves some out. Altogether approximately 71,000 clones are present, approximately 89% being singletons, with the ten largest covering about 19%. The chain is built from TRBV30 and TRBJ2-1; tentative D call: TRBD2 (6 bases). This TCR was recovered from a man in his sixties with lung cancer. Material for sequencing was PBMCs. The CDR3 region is CAWGGIRNEQFF. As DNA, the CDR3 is TGTGCCTGGGGGGGGATAAGAAATGAGCAGTTCTTC.